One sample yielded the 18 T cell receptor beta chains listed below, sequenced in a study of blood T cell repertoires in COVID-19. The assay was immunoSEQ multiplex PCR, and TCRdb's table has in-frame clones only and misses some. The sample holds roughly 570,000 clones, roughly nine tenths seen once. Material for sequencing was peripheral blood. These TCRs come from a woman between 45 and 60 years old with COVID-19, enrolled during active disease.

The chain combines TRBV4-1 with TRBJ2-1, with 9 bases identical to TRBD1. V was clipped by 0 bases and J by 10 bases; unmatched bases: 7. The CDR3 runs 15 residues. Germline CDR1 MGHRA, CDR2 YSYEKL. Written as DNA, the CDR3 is TGCGCCAGCAGCCAAGAGGGGACAGGGTTGCGGGAGCAGTTCTTC. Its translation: CASSQEGTGLREQFF.

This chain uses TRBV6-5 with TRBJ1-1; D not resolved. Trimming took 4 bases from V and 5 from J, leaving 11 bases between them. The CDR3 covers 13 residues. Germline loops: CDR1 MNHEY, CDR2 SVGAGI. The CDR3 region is CASSSPDGTEAFF. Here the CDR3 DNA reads TGTGCCAGCAGTTCCCCCGACGGGACTGAAGCTTTCTTT.

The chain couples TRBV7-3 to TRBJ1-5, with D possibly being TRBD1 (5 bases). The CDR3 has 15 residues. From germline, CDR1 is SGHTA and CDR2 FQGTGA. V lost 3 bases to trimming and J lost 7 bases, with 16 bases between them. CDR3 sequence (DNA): TGTGCCAGCAGCTTTGCATGCAGGGTCGGACAGCCCCAGCATTTT. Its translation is CASSFACRVGQPQHF.

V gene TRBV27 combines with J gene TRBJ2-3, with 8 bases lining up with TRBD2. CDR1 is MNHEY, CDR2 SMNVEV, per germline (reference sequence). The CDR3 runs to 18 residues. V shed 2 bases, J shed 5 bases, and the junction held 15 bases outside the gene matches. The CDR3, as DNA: TGTGCCAGCAGTTTAAAGGGGTTTGAGCGGGGGAATGGAGATACGCAGTATTTT. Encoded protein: CASSLKGFERGNGDTQYF.

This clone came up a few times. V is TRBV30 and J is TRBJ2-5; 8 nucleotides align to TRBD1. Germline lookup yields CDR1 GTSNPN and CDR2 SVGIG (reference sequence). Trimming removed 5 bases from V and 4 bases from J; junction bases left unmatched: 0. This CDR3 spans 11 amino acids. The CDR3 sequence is CAWDRGETQYF. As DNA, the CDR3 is TGTGCCTGGGACAGGGGAGAGACCCAGTACTTC.

CDR3 sequence (DNA): TGTGCCAGCAGCCAGGACGGGGACTATGGCTACACCTTC. Its translation is CASSQDGDYGYTF. The J gene is TRBJ1-2, the V gene TRBV7-9; D ambiguous. The germline V gene has CDR1 SEHNR and CDR2 FQNEAQ (reference sequence). The germline V and J ends were trimmed by 5 bases and 3 bases, with 10 bases remaining between them. CDR3 length: 13 amino acids.

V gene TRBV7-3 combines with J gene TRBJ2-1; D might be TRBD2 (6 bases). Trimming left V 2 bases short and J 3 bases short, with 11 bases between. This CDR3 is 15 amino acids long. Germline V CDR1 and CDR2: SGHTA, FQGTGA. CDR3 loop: CASSLLGGNYNEQFF. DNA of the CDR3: TGTGCCAGCAGCTTATTGGGGGGAAACTACAATGAGCAGTTCTTC.

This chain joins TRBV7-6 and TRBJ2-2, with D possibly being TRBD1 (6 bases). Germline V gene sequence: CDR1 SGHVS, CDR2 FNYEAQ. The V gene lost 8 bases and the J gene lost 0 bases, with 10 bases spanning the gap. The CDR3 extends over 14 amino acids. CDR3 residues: CASRDNANTGELFF. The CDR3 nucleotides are TGTGCCAGCCGGGACAACGCGAACACCGGGGAGCTGTTTTTT. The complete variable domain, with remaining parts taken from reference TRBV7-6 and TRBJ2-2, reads GAGVSQSPRYKVTKRGQDVALRCDPISGHVSLYWYRQALGQGPEFLTYFNYEAQQDKSGLPNDRFSAERPEGSISTLTIQRTEQRDSAMYRCASRDNANTGELFFGEGSRLTVL.

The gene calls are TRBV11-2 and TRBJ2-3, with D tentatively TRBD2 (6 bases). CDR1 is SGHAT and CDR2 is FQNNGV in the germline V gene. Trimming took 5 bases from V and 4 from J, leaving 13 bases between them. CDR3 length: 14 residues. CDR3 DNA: TGTGCCAGCAGCACTCTAGGCGGGGCAGATACGCAGTATTTT. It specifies CASSTLGGADTQYF.

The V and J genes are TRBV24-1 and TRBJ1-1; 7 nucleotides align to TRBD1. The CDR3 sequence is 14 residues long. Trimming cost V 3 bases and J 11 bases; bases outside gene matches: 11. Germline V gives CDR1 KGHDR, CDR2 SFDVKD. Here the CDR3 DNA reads TGTGCCACCAGTGATAACGGTGACAGGGAAGGCGCTTTCTTT. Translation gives CATSDNGDREGAFF.

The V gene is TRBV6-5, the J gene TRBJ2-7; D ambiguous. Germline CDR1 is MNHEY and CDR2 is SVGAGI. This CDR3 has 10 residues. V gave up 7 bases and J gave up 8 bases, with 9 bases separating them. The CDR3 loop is CASKAFQQYF. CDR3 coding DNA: TGTGCCAGCAAAGCCTTTCAGCAGTACTTC.

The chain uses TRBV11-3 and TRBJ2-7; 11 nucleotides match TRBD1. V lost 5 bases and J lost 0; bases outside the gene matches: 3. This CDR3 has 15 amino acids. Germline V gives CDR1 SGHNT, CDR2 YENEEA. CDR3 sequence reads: CASSPGQGASYEQYF. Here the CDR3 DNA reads TGTGCCAGCAGCCCAGGACAGGGGGCCTCCTACGAGCAGTACTTC.

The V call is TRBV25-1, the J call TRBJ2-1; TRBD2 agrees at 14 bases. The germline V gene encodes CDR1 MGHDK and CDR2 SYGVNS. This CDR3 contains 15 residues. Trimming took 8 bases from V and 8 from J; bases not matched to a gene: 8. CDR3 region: CASVETSGGAHEQFF. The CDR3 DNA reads TGTGCCAGCGTCGAGACTAGCGGGGGGGCTCATGAGCAGTTCTTC.

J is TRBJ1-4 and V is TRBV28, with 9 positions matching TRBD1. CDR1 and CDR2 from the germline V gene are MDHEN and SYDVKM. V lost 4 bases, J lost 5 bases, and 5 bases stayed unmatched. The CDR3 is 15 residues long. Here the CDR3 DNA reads TGTGCCAGCAGTTCACCGGGACAGGGAAATGAAAAACTGTTTTTT. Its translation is CASSSPGQGNEKLFF.

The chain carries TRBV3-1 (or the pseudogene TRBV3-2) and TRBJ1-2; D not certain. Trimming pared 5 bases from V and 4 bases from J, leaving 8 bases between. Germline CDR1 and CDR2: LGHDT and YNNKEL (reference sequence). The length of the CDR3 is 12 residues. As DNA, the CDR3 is TGTGCCAGCAGCTCCTGGGCCTATGGCTACACCTTC. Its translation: CASSSWAYGYTF.

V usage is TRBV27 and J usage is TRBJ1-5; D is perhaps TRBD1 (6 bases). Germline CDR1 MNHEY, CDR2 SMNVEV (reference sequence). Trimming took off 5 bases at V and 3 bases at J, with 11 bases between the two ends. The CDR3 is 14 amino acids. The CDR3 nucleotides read TGTGCCAGCAGTCCCGGGGGGCCCAATCAGCCCCAGCATTTT. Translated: CASSPGGPNQPQHF.

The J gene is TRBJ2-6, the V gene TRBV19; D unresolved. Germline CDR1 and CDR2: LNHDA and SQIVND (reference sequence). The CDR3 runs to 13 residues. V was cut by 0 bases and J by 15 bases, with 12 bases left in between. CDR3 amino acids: CASSIDRNRDLTF. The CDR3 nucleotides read TGTGCCAGTAGTATAGACAGGAATCGTGACCTGACTTTC.

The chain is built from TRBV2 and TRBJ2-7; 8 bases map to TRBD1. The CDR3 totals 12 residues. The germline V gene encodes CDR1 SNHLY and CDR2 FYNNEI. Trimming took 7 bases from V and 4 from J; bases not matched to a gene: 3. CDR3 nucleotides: TGTGCCAGCACTAGGACAGGGTACGAGCAGTACTTC. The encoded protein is CASTRTGYEQYF.